The rows below give T cell receptor beta chains drawn from one sample of a study of T cells after yellow fever vaccination. TCRdb recomputed calls from the 5' RACE reads with MiXCR, one row per CDR3 protein. Of 250,000 to 350,000 distinct CDR3 sequences listed, roughly 6.8% are singletons. Sequenced here: PBMCs, sampled roughly 47 days after the first yellow fever vaccination. These receptors all stem from a man in his late teens or twenties who received the YFV17D yellow fever vaccine. Both conserved end residues are part of each CDR3. The order of the fields is CDR3 length, V gene, J gene, CDR3 protein.

cdr3_length: 15; v_call: TRBV6-5; j_call: TRBJ2-7; cdr3_aa: CASSYPGQGRYEQYF
cdr3_length: 11; v_call: TRBV5-5; j_call: TRBJ1-1; cdr3_aa: CASLGYREAFF
cdr3_length: 17; v_call: TRBV3-1; j_call: TRBJ2-3; cdr3_aa: CASSQAPDRLATDTQYF
cdr3_length: 16; v_call: TRBV7-6; j_call: TRBJ1-5; cdr3_aa: CASSFHIQGGNQPQHF
cdr3_length: 14; v_call: TRBV7-2; j_call: TRBJ2-3; cdr3_aa: CASHLGGTTDTQYF
cdr3_length: 16; v_call: TRBV28; j_call: TRBJ2-5; cdr3_aa: CASSFPTSVGQETQYF
cdr3_length: 14; v_call: TRBV7-9; j_call: TRBJ1-2; cdr3_aa: CASSLGWDSYGYTF
cdr3_length: 15; v_call: TRBV27; j_call: TRBJ2-7; cdr3_aa: CASSPASQGSGEQYF
cdr3_length: 13; v_call: TRBV6-2/TRBV6-3; j_call: TRBJ1-1; cdr3_aa: CASNFEGDTEAFF
cdr3_length: 13; v_call: TRBV12-3/TRBV12-4; j_call: TRBJ2-7; cdr3_aa: CASSNWTPYEQYF
cdr3_length: 15; v_call: TRBV20-1; j_call: TRBJ2-5; cdr3_aa: CSARDPQGRGETQYF
cdr3_length: 13; v_call: TRBV5-1; j_call: TRBJ1-1; cdr3_aa: CASGEGMNTEAFF
cdr3_length: 18; v_call: TRBV7-3; j_call: TRBJ2-3; cdr3_aa: CASSLNPPPGGSTDTQYF
cdr3_length: 15; v_call: TRBV7-2; j_call: TRBJ2-3; cdr3_aa: CASSLGVGSTDTQYF
cdr3_length: 13; v_call: TRBV30; j_call: TRBJ1-5; cdr3_aa: CAWSVGENQPQHF
cdr3_length: 14; v_call: TRBV20-1; j_call: TRBJ1-1; cdr3_aa: CSAASGQGRVEAFF
cdr3_length: 15; v_call: TRBV4-3; j_call: TRBJ2-5; cdr3_aa: CASSRRNGGFETQYF
cdr3_length: 15; v_call: TRBV4-1; j_call: TRBJ2-4; cdr3_aa: CASSQGEGPFSIQYF
cdr3_length: 16; v_call: TRBV20-1; j_call: TRBJ2-1; cdr3_aa: CSAIVTSGGKIDEQFF
cdr3_length: 15; v_call: TRBV3-1; j_call: TRBJ1-2; cdr3_aa: CASSHFAGGDGGYTF
cdr3_length: 14; v_call: TRBV4-2; j_call: TRBJ1-2; cdr3_aa: CASSQDWWRDGYTF
cdr3_length: 15; v_call: TRBV5-6; j_call: TRBJ2-3; cdr3_aa: CASSPSVGWTDTQYF
cdr3_length: 14; v_call: TRBV19; j_call: TRBJ2-2; cdr3_aa: CASRSGFVTGELFF
cdr3_length: 15; v_call: TRBV5-4; j_call: TRBJ2-5; cdr3_aa: CASSLYYGEGETQYF
cdr3_length: 15; v_call: TRBV6-1; j_call: TRBJ2-2; cdr3_aa: CASRPGLLGTGELFF
cdr3_length: 13; v_call: TRBV5-1; j_call: TRBJ2-3; cdr3_aa: CASGQGGTDTQYF
cdr3_length: 12; v_call: TRBV7-2; j_call: TRBJ2-1; cdr3_aa: CASSLVPSGQFF
cdr3_length: 14; v_call: TRBV9; j_call: TRBJ2-7; cdr3_aa: CASSTGQGAREQYF
cdr3_length: 14; v_call: TRBV5-4; j_call: TRBJ1-1; cdr3_aa: CASSLEVSAAEAFF
cdr3_length: 14; v_call: TRBV7-2; j_call: TRBJ2-4; cdr3_aa: CASRRALAKNIQYF
cdr3_length: 15; v_call: TRBV19; j_call: TRBJ2-5; cdr3_aa: CASSARDRVQETQYF
cdr3_length: 14; v_call: TRBV24-1; j_call: TRBJ2-3; cdr3_aa: CATSDPRAADTQYF
cdr3_length: 12; v_call: TRBV7-2; j_call: TRBJ2-3; cdr3_aa: CASSYLTDTQYF
cdr3_length: 15; v_call: TRBV7-2; j_call: TRBJ2-7; cdr3_aa: CASSAGPFPGYEQYF
cdr3_length: 16; v_call: TRBV14; j_call: TRBJ2-5; cdr3_aa: CASSPRDRAIVETQYF
cdr3_length: 15; v_call: TRBV24-1; j_call: TRBJ2-5; cdr3_aa: CATSDLRGTQETQYF
cdr3_length: 18; v_call: TRBV7-6; j_call: TRBJ2-1; cdr3_aa: CASSLASLLAGPHNEQFF
cdr3_length: 15; v_call: TRBV6-1; j_call: TRBJ2-5; cdr3_aa: CASRPDRGRLETQYF
cdr3_length: 15; v_call: TRBV5-4; j_call: TRBJ2-2; cdr3_aa: CASSPGRILAGELFF
cdr3_length: 14; v_call: TRBV6-2/TRBV6-3; j_call: TRBJ1-1; cdr3_aa: CASSYAGWGTEAFF
cdr3_length: 14; v_call: TRBV3-1; j_call: TRBJ2-7; cdr3_aa: CASSSILGAYEQYF
cdr3_length: 21; v_call: TRBV11-1; j_call: TRBJ2-6; cdr3_aa: CASSSDPGLAAGRSGANVLTF
cdr3_length: 12; v_call: TRBV27; j_call: TRBJ1-1; cdr3_aa: CASSPGSTEAFF